Each of the 10 T cell receptor beta chains below was sequenced from the same sample in a study of Graves' ophthalmopathy and Graves' hyperthyroidism. From RNA, the CDR3 regions of TCR beta chains were amplified and sequenced. In the first round, RT-PCR was carried out with HTBI primers, and a multiplex PCR formed the second round. A single record per CDR3 protein comes from TCRdb applying MiXCR to the multiplex PCR reads. Among 450,000 to 600,000 distinct CDR3 sequences listed, roughly 40% were seen once. Sequencing used peripheral blood or thyroid tissue (not recorded which). Source of these receptors: an adult man with Graves' hyperthyroidism.

V gene TRBV6-5 combines with J gene TRBJ2-3; D gene uncertain. There are 15 residues in the CDR3. Germline-derived CDR1 and CDR2 are MNHEY and SVGAGI. V was clipped by 2 bases and J by 0 bases, with 9 bases between them. The CDR3 sequence is CASSYTPRSTDTQYF. Written as DNA, the CDR3 is TGTGCCAGCAGTTACACCCCGAGGAGCACAGATACGCAGTATTTT.

This clonotype was picked up one time. This chain joins TRBV7-9 and TRBJ1-1; 9 nucleotides agree with TRBD1. In germline, CDR1 is SEHNR, CDR2 FQNEAQ (reference sequence). The CDR3 loop spans 15 amino acids. The ends lost 3 bases at V and 7 bases at J; junction bases unmatched: 9. CDR3 bases: TGTGCCAGCAGCTTCCGGGACAGGGAGGATAGTGAAGCTTTCTTT. Its protein product is CASSFRDREDSEAFF. Based on the CDR3 plus reference TRBV7-9 and TRBJ1-1, the full variable domain is DTGVSQNPRHKITKRGQNVTFRCDPISEHNRLYWYRQTLGQGPEFLTYFQNEAQLEKSRLLSDRFSAERPKGSFSTLEIQRTEQGDSAMYLCASSFRDREDSEAFFGQGTRLTVV.

Ten or more counts support this clonotype. The V and J genes are TRBV29-1 and TRBJ1-1; D gene uncertain. This CDR3 is 13 amino acids long. Germline V lookup: CDR1 SQVTM, CDR2 ANQGSEA. V lost 6 bases and J lost 0, with 11 bases in between. The CDR3 DNA follows: TGCAGCGTCTCGATCAAACTGAACACTGAAGCTTTCTTT. Its protein product is CSVSIKLNTEAFF.

This clonotype was detected a few times. J is TRBJ2-7 and V is TRBV3-1; D is tentatively TRBD1 or TRBD2 (5 bases each). The V end was cut by 4 bases, the J end by 9 bases, with 13 bases between. Germline V gene sequence: CDR1 LGHDT, CDR2 YNNKEL (reference sequence). This CDR3 region has 12 residues. CDR3: CASSRSTGRQYF. Here the CDR3 DNA reads TGTGCCAGCAGCCGTAGCACGGGACGGCAGTACTTC.

The chain has TRBV29-1 and TRBJ1-1, with D possibly TRBD1 on 5 matching bases. V shed 4 bases and J shed 1 base, with 13 bases lying between them. Germline V gives CDR1 SQVTM, CDR2 ANQGSEA. CDR3 length: 14 amino acids. The DNA for the CDR3 is TGCAGCGTTGCCTTGACAGTAAAGAACACTGAAGCTTTCTTT. It translates to CSVALTVKNTEAFF.

V usage is TRBV6-6 and J usage is TRBJ2-7, with TRBD1 as a possible D gene (6 bases). Germline CDR1 and CDR2: MNHNY and SVGAGI (reference sequence). The CDR3 runs 16 residues. V lost 7 bases and J lost 3, with 22 bases in between. The CDR3 sequence is CASTPRTRGYGYEQYF. As DNA, the CDR3 is TGTGCCAGCACCCCCCGCACCAGGGGATACGGCTACGAGCAGTACTTC.

There are many counts of this clonotype. The V and J genes are TRBV2 and TRBJ1-2; D call uncertain. The germline gives CDR1 SNHLY, CDR2 FYNNEI. CDR3 length: 14 amino acids. Trimming took off 0 bases at V and 6 bases at J, with 11 bases between the two ends. The CDR3 bases are TGTGCCAGCAGTGAAGCGGCGGCGGTAGATGGCTACACCTTC. It translates to CASSEAAAVDGYTF.

A word on this clonotype: Without the conserved terminal phenylalanine or tryptophan, this CDR3 likely stems from a read error. The DNA is left out, because the CDR3 cannot be placed on it with certainty; the CDR3 is given as TCRdb lists it. The CDR3 is CASSLVGP. The chain employs TRBV7-9 and TRBJ1-3. Germline V gives CDR1 SEHNR, CDR2 FQNEAQ (reference sequence). From its first to its last residue, the CDR3 has 8 amino acids.

This clonotype was counted only a few times. The chain combines TRBV4-1 with TRBJ1-2; possible D gene TRBD1, 6 bases. With 0 bases removed from V and 7 bases from J, the gap between germline ends came to 21 bases. The V gene's germline CDR1 is MGHRA and CDR2 YSYEKL. This CDR3 is built from 17 residues. The CDR3 sequence is CASSQERVRQGRLGYTF. Written as DNA, the CDR3 is TGCGCCAGCAGCCAAGAGAGGGTGAGGCAGGGGCGTCTTGGCTACACCTTC.

This chain connects TRBV2 to TRBJ1-6; a possible D gene is TRBD1 (5 bases). Germline V gives CDR1 SNHLY, CDR2 FYNNEI. The germline V and J ends were trimmed by 4 bases and 6 bases, with 22 bases remaining between them. CDR3 length: 18 residues. The CDR3, as DNA: TGTGCCAGCAGTGGAAGAACAGGTTTCGGTTTCGGTAATTCACCCCTCCACTTT. Amino acid sequence: CASSGRTGFGFGNSPLHF.